The 6 T cell receptor beta chains reported below all come from one sample, sequenced in a study of CD8+ T cells in alopecia areata (dated by TCRdb to 2016 to 2019). What this sample's time point label stands for: approximately 4 weeks on oral tofacitinib. What the treatment or condition label conveys for this sample: oral pan-JAK inhibitor, 5-10 mg twice daily. Library method: the immunoSEQ multiplex PCR assay. RNA was extracted from all samples and reverse transcribed into cDNA, which served as template for TCR sequencing. Not all clones reach the TCRdb copy of this immuneACCESS table, which keeps in-frame sequences only. Checked studies attribute under half of the gap to unresolved V genes and leave the rest unexplained. Across this sample there are 200,000 to 250,000 clones, with more than 45% seen only once. The ten largest account for more than 1.5% of the sample. Specimen: CD4+ T cells sorted from blood, collected at week 4, from a patient treated with tofacitinib. These receptors were obtained from a human donor with alopecia areata.

This clone has more than one count but fewer than ten. J is TRBJ2-3 and V is TRBV7-3, with 10 bases lining up with TRBD2. Trimming removed 4 bases from V and 6 bases from J; junction bases left unmatched: 7. Germline CDR1 SGHTA, CDR2 FQGTGA. This CDR3 is 15 amino acids long. CDR3 amino acids: CASSSLAGEKDTQYF. DNA for the CDR3: TGTGCCAGCAGCTCCCTAGCGGGAGAAAAGGATACGCAGTATTTT.

This clone has only a few counts. CDR3 DNA: TGCAGTGCTAGATTAGGGGATACGCAGTATTTT. It encodes CSARLGDTQYF. This sequence joins TRBV20-1 and TRBJ2-3; D ambiguous. V lost 2 bases to trimming and J lost 6 bases, with 6 bases between them. The CDR3 totals 11 residues. The V gene's germline CDR1 is DFQATT and CDR2 SNEGSKA (reference sequence).

This rearrangement joins TRBV2 to TRBJ1-5; the match to TRBD1 covers 10 bases. The CDR3 totals 16 residues. V shed 6 bases and J 3 bases; nucleotides not matched to a gene: 8. CDR1 and CDR2 (germline): SNHLY, FYNNEI. CDR3 residues: CASSHGQGGINQPQHF. The CDR3 region has the DNA TGTGCCAGCAGCCACGGACAGGGGGGGATCAATCAGCCCCAGCATTTT.

V is TRBV25-1 and J is TRBJ1-4; TRBD1 agrees at 9 bases. This CDR3 region has 15 residues. CDR1 and CDR2 (germline): MGHDK, SYGVNS. The junction had 3 bases not matched to a gene; V was cut back by 0 bases and J by 7 bases. The CDR3 is CASSEYMGQGEKLFF. The CDR3 DNA reads as TGTGCCAGCAGTGAATATATGGGACAGGGTGAAAAACTGTTTTTT.

This clone was picked up a small number of times. This chain connects TRBV30 to TRBJ2-4, with D perhaps TRBD1 (6 bases). Germline V CDR1 and CDR2: GTSNPN, SVGIG (reference sequence). Trimming stripped 3 bases from V and 3 bases from J, with 9 bases between. The CDR3 sequence is 13 residues long. The CDR3 nucleotides are TGTGCCTGGAGGGGGGCGAACAAAAACATTCAGTACTTC. Translation: CAWRGANKNIQYF.

The J gene is TRBJ2-5, the V gene TRBV5-1; 7 bases align to TRBD1. Germline CDR1 is SGHRS and CDR2 is YFSETQ. The CDR3 spans 15 residues. J was trimmed by 5 bases and V by 3 bases; bases with no gene match: 10. CDR3 residues: CASSYSTGAMETQYF. The CDR3, as DNA: TGCGCCAGCAGCTACTCTACAGGGGCGATGGAGACCCAGTACTTC.